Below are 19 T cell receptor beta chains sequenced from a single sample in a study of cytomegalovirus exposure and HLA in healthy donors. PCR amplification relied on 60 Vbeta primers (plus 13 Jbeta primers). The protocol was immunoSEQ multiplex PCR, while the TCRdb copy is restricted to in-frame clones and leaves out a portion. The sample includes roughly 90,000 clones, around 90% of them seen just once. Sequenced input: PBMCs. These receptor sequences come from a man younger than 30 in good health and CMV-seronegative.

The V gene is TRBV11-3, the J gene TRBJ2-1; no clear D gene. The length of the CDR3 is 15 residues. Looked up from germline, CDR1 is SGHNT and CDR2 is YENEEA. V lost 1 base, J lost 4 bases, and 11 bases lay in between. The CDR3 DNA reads TGTGCCAGCAGCTTAGGAAGTTCCACTTACAATGAGCAGTTCTTC. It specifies CASSLGSSTYNEQFF. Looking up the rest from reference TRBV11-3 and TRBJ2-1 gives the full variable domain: EAGVVQSPRYKIIEKKQPVAFWCNPISGHNTLYWYLQNLGQGPELLIRYENEEAVDDSQLPKDRFSAERLKGVDSTLKIQPAELGDSAVYLCASSLGSSTYNEQFFGPGTRLTVL.

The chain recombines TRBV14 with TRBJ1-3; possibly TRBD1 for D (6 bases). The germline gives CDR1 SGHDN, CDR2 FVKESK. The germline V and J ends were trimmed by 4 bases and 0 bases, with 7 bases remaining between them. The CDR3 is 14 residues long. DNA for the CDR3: TGTGCCAGCAGCCCGGGACACTCTGGAAACACCATATATTTT. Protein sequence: CASSPGHSGNTIYF.

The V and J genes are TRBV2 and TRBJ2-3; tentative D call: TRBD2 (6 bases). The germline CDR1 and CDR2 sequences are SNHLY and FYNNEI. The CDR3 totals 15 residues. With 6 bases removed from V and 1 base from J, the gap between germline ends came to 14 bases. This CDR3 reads CASRLGASGTDTQYF. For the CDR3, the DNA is TGTGCCAGCAGACTTGGGGCTAGCGGCACAGATACGCAGTATTTT.

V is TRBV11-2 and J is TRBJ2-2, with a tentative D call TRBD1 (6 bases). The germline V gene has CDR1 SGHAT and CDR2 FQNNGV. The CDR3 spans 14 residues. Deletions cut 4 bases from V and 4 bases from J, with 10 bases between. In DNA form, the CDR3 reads TGTGCCAGCAGCTCGATCAGGGGCACCGGGGAGCTGTTTTTT. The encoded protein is CASSSIRGTGELFF.

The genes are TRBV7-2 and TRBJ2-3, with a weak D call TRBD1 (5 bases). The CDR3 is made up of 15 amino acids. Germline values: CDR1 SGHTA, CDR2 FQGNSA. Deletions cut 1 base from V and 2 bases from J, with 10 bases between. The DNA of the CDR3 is TGTGCCAGCAGCTTAGATGGGGCGGACACAGATACGCAGTATTTT. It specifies CASSLDGADTDTQYF.

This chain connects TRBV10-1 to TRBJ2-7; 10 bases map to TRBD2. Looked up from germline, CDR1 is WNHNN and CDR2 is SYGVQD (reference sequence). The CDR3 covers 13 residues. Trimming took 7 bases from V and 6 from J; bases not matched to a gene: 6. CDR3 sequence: CASTRPSGSEQYF. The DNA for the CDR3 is TGCGCCAGCACCCGTCCTAGCGGGAGCGAGCAGTACTTC.

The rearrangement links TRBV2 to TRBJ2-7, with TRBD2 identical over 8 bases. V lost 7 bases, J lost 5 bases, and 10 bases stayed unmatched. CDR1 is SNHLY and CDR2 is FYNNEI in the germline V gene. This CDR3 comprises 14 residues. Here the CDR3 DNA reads TGTGCCAGCAATAGGACCGGGGGGGTCAACGAGCAGTACTTC. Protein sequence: CASNRTGGVNEQYF.

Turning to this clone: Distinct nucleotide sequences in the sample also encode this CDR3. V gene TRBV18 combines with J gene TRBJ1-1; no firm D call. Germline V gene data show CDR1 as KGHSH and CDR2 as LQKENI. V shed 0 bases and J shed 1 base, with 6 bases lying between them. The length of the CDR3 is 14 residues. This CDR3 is CASSPPPGNTEAFF. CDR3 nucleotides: TGTGCCAGCTCACCACCCCCCGGGAACACTGAAGCTTTCTTT.

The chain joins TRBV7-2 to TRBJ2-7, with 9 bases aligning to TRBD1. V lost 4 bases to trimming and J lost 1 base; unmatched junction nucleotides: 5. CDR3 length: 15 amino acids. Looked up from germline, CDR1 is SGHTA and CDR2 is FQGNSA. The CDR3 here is CASSSGTGTSYEQYF. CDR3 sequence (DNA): TGTGCCAGCAGCTCCGGGACAGGGACTTCCTACGAGCAGTACTTC.

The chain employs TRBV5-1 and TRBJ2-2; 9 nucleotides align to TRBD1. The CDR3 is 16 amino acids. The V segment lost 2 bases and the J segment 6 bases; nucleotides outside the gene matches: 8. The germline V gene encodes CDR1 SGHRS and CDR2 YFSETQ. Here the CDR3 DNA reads TGCGCCAGCAGCTTTCAAGAACAGGGGGCCGCCGGGGAGCTGTTTTTT. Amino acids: CASSFQEQGAAGELFF.

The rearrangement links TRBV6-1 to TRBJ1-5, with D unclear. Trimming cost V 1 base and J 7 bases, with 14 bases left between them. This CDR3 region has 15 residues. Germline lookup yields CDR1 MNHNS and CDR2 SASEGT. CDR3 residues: CASSEVWMESQPQHF. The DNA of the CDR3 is TGTGCCAGCAGTGAAGTGTGGATGGAGAGCCAGCCCCAGCATTTT.

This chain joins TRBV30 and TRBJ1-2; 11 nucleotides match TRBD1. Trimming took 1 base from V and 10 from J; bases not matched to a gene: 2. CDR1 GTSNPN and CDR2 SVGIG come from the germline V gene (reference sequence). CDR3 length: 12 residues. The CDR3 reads CAWSGDRGFYTF. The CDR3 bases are TGTGCCTGGAGTGGGGACAGGGGGTTCTACACCTTC.

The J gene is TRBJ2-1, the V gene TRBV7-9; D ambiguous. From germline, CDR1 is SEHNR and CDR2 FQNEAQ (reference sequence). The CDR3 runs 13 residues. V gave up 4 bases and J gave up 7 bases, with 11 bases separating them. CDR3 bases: TGTGCCAGCAGCTCTCCTCCCCTGAATGAGCAGTTCTTC. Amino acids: CASSSPPLNEQFF.

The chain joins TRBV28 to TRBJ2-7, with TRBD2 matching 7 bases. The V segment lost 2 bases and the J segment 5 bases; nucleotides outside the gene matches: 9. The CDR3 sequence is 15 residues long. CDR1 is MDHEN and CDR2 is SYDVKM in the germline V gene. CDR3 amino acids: CASSLPSGALHEQYF. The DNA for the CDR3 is TGTGCCAGCAGTTTACCCAGCGGGGCCCTCCACGAGCAGTACTTC. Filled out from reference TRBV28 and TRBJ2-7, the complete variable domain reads DVKVTQSSRYLVKRTGEKVFLECVQDMDHENMFWYRQDPGLGLRLIYFSYDVKMKEKGDIPEGYSVSREKKERFSLILESASTNQTSMYLCASSLPSGALHEQYFGPGTRLTVT.

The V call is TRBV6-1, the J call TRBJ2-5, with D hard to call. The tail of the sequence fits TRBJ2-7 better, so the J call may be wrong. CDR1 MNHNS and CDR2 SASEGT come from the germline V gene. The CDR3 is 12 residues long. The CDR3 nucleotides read TGTGCCAGCCGCAGGTTCTCCTACGAGCAGTACTTC. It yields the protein CASRRFSYEQYF.

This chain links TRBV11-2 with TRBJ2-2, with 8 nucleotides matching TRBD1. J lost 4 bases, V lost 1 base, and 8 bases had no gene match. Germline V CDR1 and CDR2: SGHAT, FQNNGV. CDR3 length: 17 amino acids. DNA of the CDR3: TGTGCCAGCAGCTTAGTATGGTGGCAGGGGGCCACCGGGGAGCTGTTTTTT. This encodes CASSLVWWQGATGELFF.

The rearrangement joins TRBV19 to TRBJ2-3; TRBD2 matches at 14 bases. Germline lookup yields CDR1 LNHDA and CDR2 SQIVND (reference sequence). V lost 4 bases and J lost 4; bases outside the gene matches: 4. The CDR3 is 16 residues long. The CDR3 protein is CASSRGLAGVSDTQYF. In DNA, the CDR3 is TGTGCCAGTAGTAGGGGACTAGCGGGAGTATCAGATACGCAGTATTTT.

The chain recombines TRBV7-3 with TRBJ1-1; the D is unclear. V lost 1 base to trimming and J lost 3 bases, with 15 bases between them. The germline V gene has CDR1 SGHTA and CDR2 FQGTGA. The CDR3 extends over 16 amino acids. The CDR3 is CASSLKWAETHTEAFF. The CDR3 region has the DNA TGTGCCAGCAGCTTAAAATGGGCAGAGACGCACACTGAAGCTTTCTTT.

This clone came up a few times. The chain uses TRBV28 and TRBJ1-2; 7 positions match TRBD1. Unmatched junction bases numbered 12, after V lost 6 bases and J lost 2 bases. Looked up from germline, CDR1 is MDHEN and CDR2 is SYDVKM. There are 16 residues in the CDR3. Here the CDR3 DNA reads TGTGCCAGCAGCTTACCGGACAGGACGGAGAACTATGGCTACACCTTC. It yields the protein CASSLPDRTENYGYTF.